This T cell receptor (beta chain) is drawn from a study of glioma-infiltrating T cells. Whole-study results and caveats: Tissue-blood divergence was below expectation in non-neoplastic patients, above in gliomas. Only very few CDR3 sequences appeared in both tissue and blood.

On this clonotype itself: Its antigen is not identified.

TCR alpha and beta CDR3 regions were amplified from RNA using iRepertoire nested multiplex PCR. For one-step reverse transcription and amplification, about 85-400 ng of tissue mRNA or PBMC total RNA was used. In TCRdb, the multiplex PCR reads were re-called with MiXCR into one record per CDR3 protein. Among about 180,000 distinct CDR3 sequences listed, around 45% were seen once. This receptor was identified in a human donor with low-grade glioma or glioblastoma, undergoing nonglioma brain surgery, or in good health (not recorded which). Sequenced input: glioma tissue, nonneoplastic brain tissue, or PBMCs (not recorded which).

CDR3 in amino acids: CASRGYAGRNTEAFF. As DNA, the CDR3 is TGTGCCAGCAGAGGTTATGCGGGAAGGAACACTGAAGCTTTCTTT. The genes are TRBV27 and TRBJ1-1, with D unclear. The CDR3 totals 15 residues. Germline V gene sequence: CDR1 MNHEY, CDR2 SMNVEV (reference sequence). V was shortened by 6 bases and J by 1 base, with 15 bases between the two germline ends.